This TCR beta chain is from a study of T cells after yellow fever vaccination. Whole-study context: Preparation used SMART-Seq v4 Ultra Low Input for the low-cell-number fractions.

This CDR3 spans 16 amino acids. J was trimmed by 5 bases and V by 1 base; bases with no gene match: 9. Germline CDR1 MNHNS, CDR2 SASEGT. This clonotype was observed a few times. The antigen remains unidentified. TCRdb reanalysed the 5' RACE reads using MiXCR and keeps one entry per CDR3 protein. The table has 60,000 to 95,000 distinct CDR3 sequences, 7.3% seen once. Regarding the study as a whole: Only a minor proportion of clonotypes was detected across both CD4 and CD8 compartments. Clones that expanded after primary vaccination mostly reappeared after the booster (less than 98% CD4, 88% CD8).

The receptor was isolated from a man aged 18 to 29 who received the YFV17D yellow fever vaccine. Here the sequenced sample was CD8+ T cells sorted from PBMCs, taken 9 to 10 days after the first yellow fever vaccination. The V call is TRBV6-1, the J call TRBJ2-7; TRBD1 matches at 9 bases. The CDR3 here is CASSEEEGTGSHEQYF. The CDR3 coding sequence is TGTGCCAGCAGTGAAGAAGAGGGGACAGGGTCGCACGAGCAGTACTTC.